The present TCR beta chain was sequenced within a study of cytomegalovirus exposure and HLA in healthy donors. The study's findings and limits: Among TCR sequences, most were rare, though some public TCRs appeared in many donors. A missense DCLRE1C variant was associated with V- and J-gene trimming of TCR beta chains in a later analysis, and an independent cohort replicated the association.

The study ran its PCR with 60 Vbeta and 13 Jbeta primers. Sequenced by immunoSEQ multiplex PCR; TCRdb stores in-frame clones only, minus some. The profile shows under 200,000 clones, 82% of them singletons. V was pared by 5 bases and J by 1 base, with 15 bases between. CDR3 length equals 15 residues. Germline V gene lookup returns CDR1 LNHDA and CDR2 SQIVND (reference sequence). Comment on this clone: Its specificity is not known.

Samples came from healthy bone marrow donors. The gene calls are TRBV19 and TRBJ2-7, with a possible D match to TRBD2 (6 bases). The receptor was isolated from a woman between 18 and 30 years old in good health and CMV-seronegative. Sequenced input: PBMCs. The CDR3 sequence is CASSSPGDVSYEQYF. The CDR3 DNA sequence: TGTGCCAGTAGTTCCCCGGGGGACGTATCCTACGAGCAGTACTTC.